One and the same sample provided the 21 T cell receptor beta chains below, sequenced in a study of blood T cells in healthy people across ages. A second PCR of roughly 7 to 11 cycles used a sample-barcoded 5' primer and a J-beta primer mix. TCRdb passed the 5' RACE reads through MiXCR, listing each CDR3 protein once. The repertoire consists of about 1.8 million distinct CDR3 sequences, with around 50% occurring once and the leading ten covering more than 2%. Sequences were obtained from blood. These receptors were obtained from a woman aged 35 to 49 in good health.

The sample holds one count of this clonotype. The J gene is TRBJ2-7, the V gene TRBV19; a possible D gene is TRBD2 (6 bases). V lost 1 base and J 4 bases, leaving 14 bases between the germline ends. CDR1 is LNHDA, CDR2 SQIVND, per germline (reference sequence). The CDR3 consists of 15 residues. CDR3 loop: CASSIGYGGFYEQYF. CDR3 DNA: TGTGCCAGTAGTATAGGCTACGGGGGATTTTACGAGCAGTACTTC. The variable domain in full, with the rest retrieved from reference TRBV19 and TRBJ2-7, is DGGITQSPKYLFRKEGQNVTLSCEQNLNHDAMYWYRQDPGQGLRLIYYSQIVNDFQKGDIAEGYSVSREKKESFPLTVTSAQKNPTAFYLCASSIGYGGFYEQYFGPGTRLTVT.

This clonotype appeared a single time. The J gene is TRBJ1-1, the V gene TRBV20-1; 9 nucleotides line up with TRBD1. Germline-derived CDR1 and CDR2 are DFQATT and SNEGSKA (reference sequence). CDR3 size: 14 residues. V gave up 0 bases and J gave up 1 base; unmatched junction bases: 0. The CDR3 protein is CSAREGQGNTEAFF. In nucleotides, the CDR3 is TGCAGTGCTAGAGAGGGACAGGGGAACACTGAAGCTTTCTTT.

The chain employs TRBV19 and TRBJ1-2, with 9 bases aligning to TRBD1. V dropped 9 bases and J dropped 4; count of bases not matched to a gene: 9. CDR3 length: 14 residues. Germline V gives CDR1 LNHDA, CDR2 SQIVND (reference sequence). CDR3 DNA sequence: TGTGCCAGCTTACAGGGGGCCTTCCCCTATGGCTACACCTTC. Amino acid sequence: CASLQGAFPYGYTF. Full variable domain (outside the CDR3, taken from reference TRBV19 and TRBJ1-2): DGGITQSPKYLFRKEGQNVTLSCEQNLNHDAMYWYRQDPGQGLRLIYYSQIVNDFQKGDIAEGYSVSREKKESFPLTVTSAQKNPTAFYLCASLQGAFPYGYTFGSGTRLTVV.

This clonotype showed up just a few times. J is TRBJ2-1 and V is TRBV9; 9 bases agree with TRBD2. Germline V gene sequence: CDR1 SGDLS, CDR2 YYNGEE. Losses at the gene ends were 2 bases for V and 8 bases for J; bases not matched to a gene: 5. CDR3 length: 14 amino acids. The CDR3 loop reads CASSVGGGADEQFF. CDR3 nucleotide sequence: TGTGCCAGCAGCGTCGGCGGGGGGGCCGATGAGCAGTTCTTC.

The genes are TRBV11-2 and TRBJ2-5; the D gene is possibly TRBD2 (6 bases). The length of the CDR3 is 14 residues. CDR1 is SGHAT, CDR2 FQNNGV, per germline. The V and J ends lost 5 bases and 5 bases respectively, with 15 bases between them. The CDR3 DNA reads TGTGCCAGCAGCGATGATGGGGCGGGGGAGACCCAGTACTTC. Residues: CASSDDGAGETQYF.

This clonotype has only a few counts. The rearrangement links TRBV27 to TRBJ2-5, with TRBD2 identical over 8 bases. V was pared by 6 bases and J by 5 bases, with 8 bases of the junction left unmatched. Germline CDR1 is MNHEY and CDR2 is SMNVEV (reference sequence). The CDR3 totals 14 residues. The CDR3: CASRPRTSLETQYF. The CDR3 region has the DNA TGTGCCAGCAGACCCCGGACTAGCTTGGAGACCCAGTACTTC.

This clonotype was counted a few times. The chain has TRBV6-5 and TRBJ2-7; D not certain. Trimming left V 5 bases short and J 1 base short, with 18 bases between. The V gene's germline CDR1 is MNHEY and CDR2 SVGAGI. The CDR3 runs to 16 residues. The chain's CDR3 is CASSASDCGASYEQYF. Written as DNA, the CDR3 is TGTGCCAGCAGTGCCTCCGACTGTGGAGCGTCCTACGAGCAGTACTTC.

The CDR3 DNA reads TGCAGTGCTATTTTTTTCAGCGACTTCCACCAGTTCTTC. Translating it yields CSAIFFSDFHQFF. The chain couples TRBV20-1 to TRBJ2-1; D is unresolved. Trimming left V 4 bases short and J 13 bases short, with 20 bases between. CDR3 length equals 13 residues. Germline V lookup: CDR1 DFQATT, CDR2 SNEGSKA (reference sequence).

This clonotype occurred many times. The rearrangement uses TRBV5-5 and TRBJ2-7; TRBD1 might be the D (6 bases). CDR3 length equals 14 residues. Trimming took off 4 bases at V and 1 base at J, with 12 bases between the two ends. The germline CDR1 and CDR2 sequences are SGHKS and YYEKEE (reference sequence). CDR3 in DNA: TGTGCCAGCAGCCCCACAGGGATTTCCTACGAGCAGTACTTC. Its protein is CASSPTGISYEQYF.

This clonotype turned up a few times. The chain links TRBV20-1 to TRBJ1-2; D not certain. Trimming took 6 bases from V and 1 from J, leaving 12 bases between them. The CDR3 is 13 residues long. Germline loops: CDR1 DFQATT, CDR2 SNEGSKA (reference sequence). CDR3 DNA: TGCAGTGCCCTTCACAAGGATAACTATGGCTACACCTTC. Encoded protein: CSALHKDNYGYTF.

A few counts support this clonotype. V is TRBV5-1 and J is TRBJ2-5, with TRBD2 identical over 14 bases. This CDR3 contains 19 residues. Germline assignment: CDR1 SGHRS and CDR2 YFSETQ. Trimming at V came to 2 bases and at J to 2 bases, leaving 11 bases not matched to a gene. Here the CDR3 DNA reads TGCGCCAGCAGCTTCGGACTAGCGGGGGGCCGGGATCTACAAGAGACCCAGTACTTC. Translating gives CASSFGLAGGRDLQETQYF. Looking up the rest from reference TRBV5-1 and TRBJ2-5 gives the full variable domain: KAGVTQTPRYLIKTRGQQVTLSCSPISGHRSVSWYQQTPGQGLQFLFEYFSETQRNKGNFPGRFSGRQFSNSRSEMNVSTLELGDSALYLCASSFGLAGGRDLQETQYFGPGTRLLVL.

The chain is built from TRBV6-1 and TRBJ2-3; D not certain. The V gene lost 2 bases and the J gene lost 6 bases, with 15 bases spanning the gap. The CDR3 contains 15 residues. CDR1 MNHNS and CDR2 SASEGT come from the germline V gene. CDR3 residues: CASSELSTVADTQYF. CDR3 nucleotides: TGTGCCAGCAGTGAACTTAGCACGGTAGCCGATACGCAGTATTTT.

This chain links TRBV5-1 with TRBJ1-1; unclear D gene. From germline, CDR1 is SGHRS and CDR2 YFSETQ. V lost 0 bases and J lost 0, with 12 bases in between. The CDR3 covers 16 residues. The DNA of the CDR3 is TGCGCCAGCAGCTTGGTGGCAGCCCAAATGAACACTGAAGCTTTCTTT. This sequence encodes CASSLVAAQMNTEAFF.

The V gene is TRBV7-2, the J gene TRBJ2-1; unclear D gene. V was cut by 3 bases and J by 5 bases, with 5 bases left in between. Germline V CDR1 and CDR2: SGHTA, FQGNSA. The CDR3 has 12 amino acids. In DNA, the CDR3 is TGTGCCAGCAGCTTTGTCGACAATGAGCAGTTCTTC. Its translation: CASSFVDNEQFF.

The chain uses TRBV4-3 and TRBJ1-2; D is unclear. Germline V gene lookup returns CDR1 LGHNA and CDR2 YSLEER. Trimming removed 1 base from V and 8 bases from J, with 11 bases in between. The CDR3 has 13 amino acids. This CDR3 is CASSQVPVEGYTF. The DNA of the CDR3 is TGCGCCAGCAGCCAAGTCCCCGTGGAAGGCTACACCTTC.

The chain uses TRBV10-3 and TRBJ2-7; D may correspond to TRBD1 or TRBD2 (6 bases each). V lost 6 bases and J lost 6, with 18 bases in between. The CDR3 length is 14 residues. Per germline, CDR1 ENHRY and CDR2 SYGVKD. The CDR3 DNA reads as TGTGCCATCAGGGAGGCCGGGGGCCTCTGCGAGCAGTACTTC. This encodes CAIREAGGLCEQYF.

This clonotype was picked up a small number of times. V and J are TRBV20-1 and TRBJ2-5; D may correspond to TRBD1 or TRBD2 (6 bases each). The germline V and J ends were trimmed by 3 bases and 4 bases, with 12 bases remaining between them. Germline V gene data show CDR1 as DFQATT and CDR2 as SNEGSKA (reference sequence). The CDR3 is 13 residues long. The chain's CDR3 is CSASGGTRETQYF. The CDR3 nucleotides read TGCAGTGCTAGTGGGGGGACACGAGAGACCCAGTACTTC.

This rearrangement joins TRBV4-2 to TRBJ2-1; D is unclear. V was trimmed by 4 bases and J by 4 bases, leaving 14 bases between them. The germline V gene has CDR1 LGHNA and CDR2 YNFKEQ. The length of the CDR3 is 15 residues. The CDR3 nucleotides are TGTGCCAGCAGCCCCCAAGCTTGGGGATACAATGAGCAGTTCTTC. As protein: CASSPQAWGYNEQFF.

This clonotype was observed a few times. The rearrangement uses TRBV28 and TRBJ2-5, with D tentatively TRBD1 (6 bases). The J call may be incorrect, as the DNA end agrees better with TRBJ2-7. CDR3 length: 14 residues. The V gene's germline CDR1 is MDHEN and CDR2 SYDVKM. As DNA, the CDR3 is TGTGCCAGCAGTCCGTTGGACAGCTTTAGCGAGCAGTACTTC. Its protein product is CASSPLDSFSEQYF.

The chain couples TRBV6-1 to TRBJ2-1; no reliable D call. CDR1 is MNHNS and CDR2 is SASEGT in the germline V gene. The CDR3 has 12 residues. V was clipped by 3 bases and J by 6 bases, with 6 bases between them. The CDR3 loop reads CASSDRRNEQFF. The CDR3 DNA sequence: TGTGCCAGCAGTGACCGCCGCAATGAGCAGTTCTTC.

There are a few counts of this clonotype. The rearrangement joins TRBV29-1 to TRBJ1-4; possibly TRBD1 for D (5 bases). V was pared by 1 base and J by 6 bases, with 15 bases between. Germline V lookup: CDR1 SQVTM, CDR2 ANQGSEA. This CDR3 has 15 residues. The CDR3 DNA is TGCAGCGTTGAAGGGAGGGAGGGGCTCCATGAAAAACTGTTTTTT. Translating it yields CSVEGREGLHEKLFF.